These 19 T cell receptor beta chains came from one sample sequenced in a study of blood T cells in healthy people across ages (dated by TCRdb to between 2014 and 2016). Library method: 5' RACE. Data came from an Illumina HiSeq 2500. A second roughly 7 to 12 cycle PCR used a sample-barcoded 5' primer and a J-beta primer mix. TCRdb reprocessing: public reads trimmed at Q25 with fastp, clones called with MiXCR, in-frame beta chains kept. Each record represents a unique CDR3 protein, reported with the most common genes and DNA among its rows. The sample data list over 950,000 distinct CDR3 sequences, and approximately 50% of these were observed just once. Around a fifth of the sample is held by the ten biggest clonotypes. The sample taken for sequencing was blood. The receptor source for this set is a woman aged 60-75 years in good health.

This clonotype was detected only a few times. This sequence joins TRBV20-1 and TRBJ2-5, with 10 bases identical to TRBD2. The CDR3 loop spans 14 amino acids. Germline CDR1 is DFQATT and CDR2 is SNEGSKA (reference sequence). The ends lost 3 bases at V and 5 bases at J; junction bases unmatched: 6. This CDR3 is CSASPSGRPETQYF. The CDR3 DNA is TGCAGTGCTAGCCCTAGCGGGAGACCGGAGACCCAGTACTTC.

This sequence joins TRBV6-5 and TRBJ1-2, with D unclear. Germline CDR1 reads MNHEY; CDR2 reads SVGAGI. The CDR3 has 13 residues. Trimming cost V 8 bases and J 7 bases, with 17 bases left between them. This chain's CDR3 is CASFLAPAGGYTF. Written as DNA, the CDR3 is TGTGCCAGCTTTCTGGCTCCAGCAGGTGGCTACACCTTC.

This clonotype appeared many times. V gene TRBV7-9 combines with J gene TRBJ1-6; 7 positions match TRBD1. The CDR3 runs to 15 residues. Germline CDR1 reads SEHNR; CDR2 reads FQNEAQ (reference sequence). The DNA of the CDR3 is TGTGCTTATGACAGGGACGGGTCCTATAATTCACCCCTCCACTTT. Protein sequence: CAYDRDGSYNSPLHF. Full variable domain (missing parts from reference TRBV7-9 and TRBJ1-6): DTGVSQNPRHKITKRGQNVTFRCDPISEHNRLYWYRQTLGQGPEFLTYFQNEAQLEKSRLLSDRFSAERPKGSFSTLEIQRTEQGDSAMYLCAYDRDGSYNSPLHFGNGTRLTVT.

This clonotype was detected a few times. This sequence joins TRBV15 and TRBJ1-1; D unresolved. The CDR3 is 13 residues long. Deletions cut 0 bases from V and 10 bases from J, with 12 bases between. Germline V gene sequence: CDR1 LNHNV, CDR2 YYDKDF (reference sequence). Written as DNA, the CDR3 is TGTGCCACCAGCAGAGATGGCGTTGGCGCAGCTTTCTTT. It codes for CATSRDGVGAAFF.

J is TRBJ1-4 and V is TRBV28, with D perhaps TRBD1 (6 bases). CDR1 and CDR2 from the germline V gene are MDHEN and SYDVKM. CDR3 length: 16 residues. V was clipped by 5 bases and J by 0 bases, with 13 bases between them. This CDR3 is CASSPQGRTTNEKLFF. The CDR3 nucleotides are TGTGCCAGCAGTCCCCAGGGGAGGACAACTAATGAAAAACTGTTTTTT. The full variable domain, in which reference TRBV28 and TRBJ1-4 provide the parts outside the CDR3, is DVKVTQSSRYLVKRTGEKVFLECVQDMDHENMFWYRQDPGLGLRLIYFSYDVKMKEKGDIPEGYSVSREKKERFSLILESASTNQTSMYLCASSPQGRTTNEKLFFGSGTQLSVL.

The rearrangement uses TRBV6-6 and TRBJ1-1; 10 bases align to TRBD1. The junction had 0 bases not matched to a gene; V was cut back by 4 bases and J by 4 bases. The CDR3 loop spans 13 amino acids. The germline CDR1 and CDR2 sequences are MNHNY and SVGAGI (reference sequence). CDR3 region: CASSWTGGTEAFF. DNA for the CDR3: TGTGCCAGCAGTTGGACAGGGGGCACTGAAGCTTTCTTT.

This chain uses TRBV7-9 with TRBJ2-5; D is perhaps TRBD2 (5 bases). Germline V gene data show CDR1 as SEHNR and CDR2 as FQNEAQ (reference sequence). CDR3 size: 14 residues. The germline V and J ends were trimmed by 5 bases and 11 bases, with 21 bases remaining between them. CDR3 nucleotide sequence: TGTGCCAGCAGCGTAGGGCTAGCTGCGACGGGGCAGTACTTC. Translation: CASSVGLAATGQYF.

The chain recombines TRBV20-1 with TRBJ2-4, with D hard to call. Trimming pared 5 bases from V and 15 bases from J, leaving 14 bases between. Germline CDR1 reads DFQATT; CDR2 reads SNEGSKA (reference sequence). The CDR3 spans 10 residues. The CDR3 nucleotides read TGCAGTGCTTACTCCTACGAGCGGTACTTC. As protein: CSAYSYERYF.

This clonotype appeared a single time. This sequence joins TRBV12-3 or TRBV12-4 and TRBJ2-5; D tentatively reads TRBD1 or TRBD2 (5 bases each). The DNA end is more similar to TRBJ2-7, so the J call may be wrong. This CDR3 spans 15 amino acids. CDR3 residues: CASSSPGPAAYEQYF. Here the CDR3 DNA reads TGTGCCAGCAGTTCACCGGGACCGGCGGCCTACGAGCAGTACTTC.

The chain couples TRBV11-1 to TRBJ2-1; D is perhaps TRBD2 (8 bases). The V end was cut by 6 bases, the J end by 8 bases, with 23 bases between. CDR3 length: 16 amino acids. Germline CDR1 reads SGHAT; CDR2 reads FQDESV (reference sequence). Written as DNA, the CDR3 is TGTGCCAGCAGAGACAGGGCGGGAGGCTCGGGGCATGAGCAGTTCTTC. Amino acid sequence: CASRDRAGGSGHEQFF.

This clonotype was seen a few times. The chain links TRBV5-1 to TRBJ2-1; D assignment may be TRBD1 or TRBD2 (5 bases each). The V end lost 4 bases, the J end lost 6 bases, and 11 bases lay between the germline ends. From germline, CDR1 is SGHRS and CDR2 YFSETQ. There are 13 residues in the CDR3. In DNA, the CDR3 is TGCGCCAGCAGCCGGGGTGACAGCAATGAGCAGTTCTTC. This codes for CASSRGDSNEQFF. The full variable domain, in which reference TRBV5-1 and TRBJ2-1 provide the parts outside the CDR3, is KAGVTQTPRYLIKTRGQQVTLSCSPISGHRSVSWYQQTPGQGLQFLFEYFSETQRNKGNFPGRFSGRQFSNSRSEMNVSTLELGDSALYLCASSRGDSNEQFFGPGTRLTVL.

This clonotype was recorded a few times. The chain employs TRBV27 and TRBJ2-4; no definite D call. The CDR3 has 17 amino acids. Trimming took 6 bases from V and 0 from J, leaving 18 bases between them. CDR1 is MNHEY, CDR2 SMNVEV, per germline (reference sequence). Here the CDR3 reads CASSSYSVGLAKNIQYF. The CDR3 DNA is TGTGCCAGCAGCTCCTACTCCGTTGGGTTAGCCAAAAACATTCAGTACTTC.

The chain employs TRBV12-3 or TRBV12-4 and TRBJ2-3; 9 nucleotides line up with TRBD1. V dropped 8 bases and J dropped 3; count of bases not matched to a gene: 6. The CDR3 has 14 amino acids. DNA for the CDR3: TGTGCCAGCGGGGACAGGGCTGGAACAGATACGCAGTATTTT. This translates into CASGDRAGTDTQYF.

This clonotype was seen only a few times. The CDR3 loop reads CSVERGPVEQFF. CDR3 coding DNA: TGCAGCGTTGAAAGGGGCCCAGTAGAGCAGTTCTTC. This rearrangement joins TRBV29-1 to TRBJ2-1; D might be TRBD1 (5 bases). Trimming took off 2 bases at V and 10 bases at J, with 12 bases between the two ends. The CDR3 runs 12 residues. Germline values: CDR1 SQVTM, CDR2 ANQGSEA.

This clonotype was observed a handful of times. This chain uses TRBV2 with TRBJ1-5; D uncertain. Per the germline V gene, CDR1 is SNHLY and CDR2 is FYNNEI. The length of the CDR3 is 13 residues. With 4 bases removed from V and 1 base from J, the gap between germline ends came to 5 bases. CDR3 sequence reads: CASSVESNQPQHF. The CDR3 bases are TGTGCCAGCAGTGTAGAAAGCAATCAGCCCCAGCATTTT. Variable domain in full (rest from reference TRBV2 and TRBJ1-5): EPEVTQTPSHQVTQMGQEVILRCVPISNHLYFYWYRQILGQKVEFLVSFYNNEISEKSEIFDDQFSVERPDGSNFTLKIRSTKLEDSAMYFCASSVESNQPQHFGDGTRLSIL.

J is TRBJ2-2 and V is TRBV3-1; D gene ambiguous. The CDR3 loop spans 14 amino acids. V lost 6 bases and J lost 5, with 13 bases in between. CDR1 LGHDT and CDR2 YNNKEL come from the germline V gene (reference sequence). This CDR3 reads CASRPLSGTGELFF. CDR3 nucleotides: TGTGCCAGCAGACCACTCTCCGGGACCGGGGAGCTGTTTTTT.

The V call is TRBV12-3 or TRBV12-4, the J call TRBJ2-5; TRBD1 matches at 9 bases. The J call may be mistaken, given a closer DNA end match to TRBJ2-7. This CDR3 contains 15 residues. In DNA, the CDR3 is TGTGCCAGCACCCATCCCGGGACAGGGACCCACGAGCAGTACTTC. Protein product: CASTHPGTGTHEQYF.

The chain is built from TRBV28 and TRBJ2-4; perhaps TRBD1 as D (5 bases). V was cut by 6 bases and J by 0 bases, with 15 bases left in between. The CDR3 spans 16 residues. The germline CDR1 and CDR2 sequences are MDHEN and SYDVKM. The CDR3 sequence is CASRPGRPLAKNIQYF. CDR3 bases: TGTGCCAGCAGACCAGGGCGGCCGCTAGCCAAAAACATTCAGTACTTC.

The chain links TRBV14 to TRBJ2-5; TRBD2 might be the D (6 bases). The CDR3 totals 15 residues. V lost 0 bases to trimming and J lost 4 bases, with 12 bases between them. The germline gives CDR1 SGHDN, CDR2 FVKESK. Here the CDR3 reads CASSQDLELAETQYF. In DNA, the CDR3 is TGTGCCAGCAGCCAAGATTTGGAACTAGCAGAGACCCAGTACTTC.